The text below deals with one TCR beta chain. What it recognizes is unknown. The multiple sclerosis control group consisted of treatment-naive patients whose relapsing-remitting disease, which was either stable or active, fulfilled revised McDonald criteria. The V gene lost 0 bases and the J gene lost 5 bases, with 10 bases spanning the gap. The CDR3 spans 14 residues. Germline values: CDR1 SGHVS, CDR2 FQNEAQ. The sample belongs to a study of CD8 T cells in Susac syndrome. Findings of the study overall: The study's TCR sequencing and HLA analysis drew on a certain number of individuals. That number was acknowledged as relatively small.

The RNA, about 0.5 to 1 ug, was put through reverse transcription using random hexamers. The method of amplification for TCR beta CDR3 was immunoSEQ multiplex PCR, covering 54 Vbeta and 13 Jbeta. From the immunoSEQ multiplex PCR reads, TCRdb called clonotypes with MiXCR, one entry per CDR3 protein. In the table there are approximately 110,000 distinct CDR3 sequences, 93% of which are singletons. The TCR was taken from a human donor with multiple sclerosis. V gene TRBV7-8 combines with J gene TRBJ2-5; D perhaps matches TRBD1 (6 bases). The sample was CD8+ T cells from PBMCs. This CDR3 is CASSLALTGETQYF. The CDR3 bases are TGTGCCAGCAGCTTAGCTCTCACAGGGGAGACCCAGTACTTC.